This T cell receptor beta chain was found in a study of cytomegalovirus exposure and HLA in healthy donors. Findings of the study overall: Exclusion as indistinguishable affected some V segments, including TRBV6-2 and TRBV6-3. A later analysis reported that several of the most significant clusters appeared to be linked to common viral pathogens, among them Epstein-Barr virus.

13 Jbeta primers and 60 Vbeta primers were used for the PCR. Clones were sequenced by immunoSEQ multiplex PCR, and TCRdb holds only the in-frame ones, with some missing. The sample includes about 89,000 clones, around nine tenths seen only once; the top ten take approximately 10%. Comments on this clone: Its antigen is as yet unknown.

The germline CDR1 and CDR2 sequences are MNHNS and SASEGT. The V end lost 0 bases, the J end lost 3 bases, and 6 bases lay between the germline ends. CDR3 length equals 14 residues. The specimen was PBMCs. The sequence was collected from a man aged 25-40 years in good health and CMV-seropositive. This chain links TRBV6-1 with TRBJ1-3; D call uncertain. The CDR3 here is CASSEAVGGNTIYF. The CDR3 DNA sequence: TGTGCCAGCAGTGAAGCTGTCGGTGGAAACACCATATATTTT.